The clone carrying this T cell receptor (beta chain) is deemed medium-sized by its frequency. Its cognate antigen is unknown. The source of the sample is a study of CD8 T cells in cerebrospinal fluid in Alzheimer's disease. Profiling of CSF cells used 10X single-cell V(D)J plus 5' expression. TCRdb reprocessed the 10x single-cell sequencing reads, keeping one entry per CDR3 protein, no DNA. The clone table shows roughly 1,700 distinct CDR3 sequences, with the ten largest holding roughly 9.6%. Study outcomes and limitations: Expanded clones of at least 3% were commoner in Alzheimer's patients than healthy subjects.

The germline V gene has CDR1 DFQATT and CDR2 SNEGSKA (reference sequence). The CDR3 covers 13 residues. Every participant was in good physical condition without acute infectious disease. The sample was cerebrospinal fluid. The chain carries TRBV20-1 and TRBJ2-5; the TRBD1 assignment by TCRdb is unverifiable without DNA. The receptor was derived from a human donor with mild cognitive impairment. CDR3 protein: CSAGDSGGETQYF.